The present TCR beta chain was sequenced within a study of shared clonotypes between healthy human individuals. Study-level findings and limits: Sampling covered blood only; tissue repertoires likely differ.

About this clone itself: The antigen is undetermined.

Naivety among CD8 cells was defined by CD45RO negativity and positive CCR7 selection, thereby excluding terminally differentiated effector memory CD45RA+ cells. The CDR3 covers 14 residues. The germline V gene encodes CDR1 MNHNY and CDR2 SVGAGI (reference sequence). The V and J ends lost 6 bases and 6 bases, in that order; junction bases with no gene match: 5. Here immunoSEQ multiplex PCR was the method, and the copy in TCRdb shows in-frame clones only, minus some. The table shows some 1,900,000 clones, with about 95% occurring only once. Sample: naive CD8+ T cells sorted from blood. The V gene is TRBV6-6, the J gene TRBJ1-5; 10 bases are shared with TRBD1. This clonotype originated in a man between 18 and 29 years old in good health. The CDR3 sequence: CASRDGTGVQPQHF. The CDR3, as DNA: TGTGCCAGCAGAGACGGGACAGGGGTTCAGCCCCAGCATTTT.